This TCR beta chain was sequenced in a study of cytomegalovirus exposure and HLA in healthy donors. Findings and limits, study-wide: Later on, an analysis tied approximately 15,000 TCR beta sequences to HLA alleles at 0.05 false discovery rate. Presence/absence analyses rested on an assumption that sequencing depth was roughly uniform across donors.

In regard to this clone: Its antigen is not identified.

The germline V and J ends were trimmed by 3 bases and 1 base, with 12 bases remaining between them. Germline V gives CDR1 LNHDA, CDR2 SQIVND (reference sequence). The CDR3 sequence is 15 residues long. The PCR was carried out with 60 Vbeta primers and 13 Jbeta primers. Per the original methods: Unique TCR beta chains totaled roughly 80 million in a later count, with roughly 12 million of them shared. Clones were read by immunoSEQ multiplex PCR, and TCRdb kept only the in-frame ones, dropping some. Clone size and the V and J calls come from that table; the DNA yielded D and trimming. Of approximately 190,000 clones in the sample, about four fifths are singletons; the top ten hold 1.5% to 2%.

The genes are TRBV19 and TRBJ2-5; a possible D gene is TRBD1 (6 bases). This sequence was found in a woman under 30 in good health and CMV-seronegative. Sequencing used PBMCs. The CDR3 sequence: CASSIFQGSQETQYF. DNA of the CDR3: TGTGCCAGTAGTATTTTCCAGGGGAGCCAAGAGACCCAGTACTTC. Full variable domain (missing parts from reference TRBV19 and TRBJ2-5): DGGITQSPKYLFRKEGQNVTLSCEQNLNHDAMYWYRQDPGQGLRLIYYSQIVNDFQKGDIAEGYSVSREKKESFPLTVTSAQKNPTAFYLCASSIFQGSQETQYFGPGTRLLVL.